The rows below give T cell receptor beta chains drawn from one sample of a study of Ad26.COV2.S vaccination and SARS-CoV-2 variants. Profiling relied on immunoSEQ multiplex PCR, and the TCRdb table lists in-frame clones only, not all of them. The sample contains about 390,000 clones, 75% to 90% of which appear only once. The sequenced sample was peripheral blood, obtained in a trial of Ad26.COV2.S vaccine versus placebo. The receptors here all came from a person between 18 and 65 years old who received the Ad26.COV2.S COVID-19 vaccine or a placebo. CDR3s include the opening cysteine and the closing phenylalanine or tryptophan. A D gene is named only where the DNA matches it firmly. Only part of the rows carry a size: once, few, many, or a class if the clone is expanded.

V gene	clone size	D gene	J gene	CDR3 DNA	CDR3 protein
TRBV14	-	-	TRBJ2-7	TGTGCCAGCAGCCAAGATGGCGGACTCTACGAGCAGTACTTC	CASSQDGGLYEQYF
TRBV7-9	-	-	TRBJ2-5	TGTGCCAGCAGCTTAGCGCAAGGCAGCCAAGAGACCCAGTACTTC	CASSLAQGSQETQYF
TRBV20-1	-	-	TRBJ1-1	TGCAGTGCTAGAGGCGGGCCAGCTTTCTTT	CSARGGPAFF
TRBV11-2	-	-	TRBJ2-5	TGTGCCAGCAGCTTTGAGGGGAAGGAGGCAGAGACCCAGTACTTC	CASSFEGKEAETQYF
TRBV5-1	-	-	TRBJ1-2	TGCGCCAGCAGCTACGGCGACAGAGCTAACTATGGCTACACCTTC	CASSYGDRANYGYTF
TRBV7-2	once	-	TRBJ1-1	TGTGCCAGCAGCTTAGTCGGGGGTTATGACACTGAAGCTTTCTTT	CASSLVGGYDTEAFF
TRBV19	-	-	TRBJ2-3	TGTGCCAGTAGTATAAATCTCGAAGTCACAGATACGCAGTATTTT	CASSINLEVTDTQYF
TRBV29-1	-	-	TRBJ1-1	TGCAGCGTTGTGGGGGGGGCAGGGAACACTGAAGCTTTCTTT	CSVVGGAGNTEAFF
TRBV5-6	few	TRBD2	TRBJ2-2	TGTGCCAGCACCCACCTAGCGGGGGGGCCCTACACCGGGGAGCTGTTTTTT	CASTHLAGGPYTGELFF
TRBV20-1	-	-	TRBJ2-6	TGCAGTGCTAGTTACAAAGGTTCTGGGGCCAACGTCCTGACTTTC	CSASYKGSGANVLTF
TRBV5-1	-	-	TRBJ1-6	TGCGCCAGCAGCTTCTCCTATAATTCACCCCTCCACTTT	CASSFSYNSPLHF
TRBV5-4	-	TRBD2	TRBJ2-1	TGTGCCAGCAGCCCGGGGGGGTTTAACAATGAGCAGTTCTTC	CASSPGGFNNEQFF
TRBV5-1	-	TRBD2	TRBJ2-1	TGCGCCAGCAGCCCCAGCGGGGGAAAGTGGAATGAGCAGTTCTTC	CASSPSGGKWNEQFF
TRBV5-1	-	-	TRBJ2-3	TGCGCCAGCAGCCAGTCGGCAGTCACAGATACGCAGTATTTT	CASSQSAVTDTQYF
TRBV14	-	-	TRBJ1-1	TGTGCCAGCAGCCAAGAACGGCAGGTGAATGAAGCTTTCTTT	CASSQERQVNEAFF
TRBV7-9	-	-	TRBJ2-1	TGTGCCAGCAGCGAGGGGAGGATGGCCAGAACCTACAATGAGCAGTTCTTC	CASSEGRMARTYNEQFF
TRBV11-2	-	-	TRBJ1-4	TGTGCCAGCAGCCTGCAAAACCAACACTTACTGTTTTTT	CASSLQNQHLLFF
TRBV4-2	-	-	TRBJ2-1	TGTGCCAGCAGCCAAAACCTGCGGGGTTCCTCCTACAATGAGCAGTTCTTC	CASSQNLRGSSYNEQFF
TRBV4-1	-	-	TRBJ2-3	TGCGCCAGCAGCCCGCTAACCAGGGGAGACACAGATACGCAGTATTTT	CASSPLTRGDTDTQYF
TRBV4-1	-	TRBD2	TRBJ2-5	TGCGCCAGCAGCCAAGATCCGGGGGGAGGAGAGACCCAGTACTTC	CASSQDPGGGETQYF
TRBV6-5	-	-	TRBJ1-5	TGTGCCAGCAGAGCCCTATCTGCGGGGGACCAGCCCCAGCATTTT	CASRALSAGDQPQHF
TRBV4-1	-	-	TRBJ1-5	TGCGCCAGCAGCCCACTGAGGGTAACGGGGCAGCCCCAGCATTTT	CASSPLRVTGQPQHF
TRBV4-1	-	-	TRBJ1-5	TGCGCCAGCAGCCAAGTTTTGGGGGCTAGCAATCAGCCCCAGCATTTT	CASSQVLGASNQPQHF
TRBV10-1	-	-	TRBJ1-1	TGCGCCAGCAGTGACCCAAACACTGAAGCTTTCTTT	CASSDPNTEAFF
TRBV25-1	once	TRBD1	TRBJ2-2	TGTGCCAGCAGTGACCCGGGACAGTTCACCGGGGAGCTGTTTTTT	CASSDPGQFTGELFF
TRBV15	-	TRBD2	TRBJ2-3	TGTGCCACCAGCACTCTGGTTAGGCGGGGGGCCACAGATACGCAGTATTTT	CATSTLVRRGATDTQYF